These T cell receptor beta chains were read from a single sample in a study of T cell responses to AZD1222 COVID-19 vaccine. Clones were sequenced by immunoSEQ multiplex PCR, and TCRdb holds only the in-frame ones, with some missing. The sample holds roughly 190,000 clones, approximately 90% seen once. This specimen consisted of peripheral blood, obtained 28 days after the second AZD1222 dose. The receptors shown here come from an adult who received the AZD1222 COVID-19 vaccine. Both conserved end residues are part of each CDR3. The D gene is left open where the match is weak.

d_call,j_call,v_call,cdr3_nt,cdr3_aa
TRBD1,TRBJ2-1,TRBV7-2,TGTGCCAGCCCTGGACAGGGGAGGGCCTCCCATGAGCAGTTCTTC,CASPGQGRASHEQFF
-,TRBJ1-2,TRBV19,TGTGCCAGTACCGATACAGATTTTTATGGCTACACCTTC,CASTDTDFYGYTF
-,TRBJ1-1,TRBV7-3,TGTGCCAGCAGCCTAAGGGAGACTTCGGAAGCTTTCTTT,CASSLRETSEAFF
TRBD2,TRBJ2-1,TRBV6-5,TGTGCCAGCTTAGCGGGAGGGCAGGCTGAGCAGTTCTTC,CASLAGGQAEQFF
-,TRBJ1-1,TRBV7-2,TGTGCCAGCAGGTCTAGCCCCACTGAAGCTTTCTTT,CASRSSPTEAFF
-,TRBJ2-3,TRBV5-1,TGCGCCAGCAGCTTGGAAAGGGGAGCAGATACGCAGTATTTT,CASSLERGADTQYF
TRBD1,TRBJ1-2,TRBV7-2,TGTGCCAGCAGCCAGGGGGTAGCCAGGGGGCACAACTATGGCTACACCTTC,CASSQGVARGHNYGYTF
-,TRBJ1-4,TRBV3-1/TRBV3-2,TGTGCCAGCAGCCAAGATTGGGACCCGCGCTACGGGATGAATGAAAAACTGTTTTTT,CASSQDWDPRYGMNEKLFF
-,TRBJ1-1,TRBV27,TGTGCCAGCAGTTTGACCGGGACACCCCGATTCAGCACTGAAGCTTTCTTT,CASSLTGTPRFSTEAFF
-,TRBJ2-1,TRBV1,TGCACCAGCAGCCAAGATTTTCCGGCAGGGAGGGGGGAGCAGTTCTTC,CTSSQDFPAGRGEQFF
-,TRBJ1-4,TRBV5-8,TGTGCCAGCAGCCCCAGGACGGGAAAAACCAATGAAAAACTGTTTTTT,CASSPRTGKTNEKLFF
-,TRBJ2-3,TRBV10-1,TGCGCCAGCAGTGAGTTCCGCGGCCGGGTAGATACGCAGTATTTT,CASSEFRGRVDTQYF
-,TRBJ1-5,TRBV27,TGTGCCAGCAGTTTTCGGGGTCCAGGCAATCAGCCCCAGCATTTT,CASSFRGPGNQPQHF
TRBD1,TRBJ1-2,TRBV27,TGTGCCAGCCGCGGGGACAGGGGGCTCCCCTATGGCTACACCTTC,CASRGDRGLPYGYTF
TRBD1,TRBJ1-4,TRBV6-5,TGTGCCAGCAGTCCCGGGACAGGGGACGAAAAACTGTTTTTT,CASSPGTGDEKLFF